Listed below are T cell receptor beta chains from one sample, sequenced in a study of shared clonotypes between healthy human individuals. Profiled with immunoSEQ multiplex PCR; TCRdb holds only in-frame clones, not every one. The table records a few hundred thousand clones, around 97% of them present only once. The specimen was naive CD4+ T cells sorted from blood. These TCRs come from a woman aged 25 to 39 in good health. Both conserved end residues are part of each CDR3. The D gene is left open where the match is weak. Some rows mark clone size as missing; the rest say once, few, many or name a class of expanded clone.

NA	NA	TRBV6-6	TRBJ1-6	CASSYESNLGSPLHF	TGTGCCAGCAGTTACGAGAGTAACCTGGGTTCACCCCTCCACTTT
TRBD1	NA	TRBV28	TRBJ2-5	CASSFRDRGLLVVQETQYF	TGTGCCAGCAGTTTCCGGGACAGGGGGTTGTTGGTGGTACAAGAGACCCAGTACTTC
TRBD1	NA	TRBV5-1	TRBJ1-6	CASSLAGQGSSPLHF	TGCGCCAGCAGCTTGGCCGGACAGGGAAGTTCACCCCTCCACTTT
TRBD1	NA	TRBV5-5	TRBJ2-7	CASSLGWTARGNNEQYF	TGTGCCAGCAGCTTAGGTTGGACGGCCAGGGGGAATAACGAGCAGTACTTC
NA	NA	TRBV5-4	TRBJ1-1	CASSLAEWVGTEAFF	TGTGCCAGCAGCTTGGCGGAATGGGTGGGCACTGAAGCTTTCTTT
NA	NA	TRBV5-1	TRBJ2-5	CATRGLQETQYF	TGCGCCACCAGGGGTCTCCAAGAGACCCAGTACTTC
NA	NA	TRBV4-1	TRBJ1-2	CASSIYAGQSYYGYTF	TGCGCCAGCAGCATTTACGCAGGACAATCTTACTATGGCTACACCTTC
TRBD1	NA	TRBV9	TRBJ2-1	CASSAGTAIYNEQFF	TGTGCCAGCAGCGCCGGGACAGCCATCTACAATGAGCAGTTCTTC
NA	NA	TRBV6-1	TRBJ2-4	CASSEPPVAKNIQYF	TGTGCCAGCAGTGAACCCCCAGTAGCCAAAAACATTCAGTACTTC
NA	NA	TRBV27	TRBJ1-1	CASRSVRGNTEAFF	TGTGCCAGCAGATCGGTAAGGGGGAACACTGAAGCTTTCTTT
TRBD1	once	TRBV28	TRBJ2-7	CASDGTGTSYEQYF	TGTGCCAGCGACGGGACAGGGACCTCCTACGAGCAGTACTTC
NA	NA	TRBV4-1	TRBJ2-1	CASSLLGLAINEQFF	TGCGCCAGCAGCCTGCTTGGCCTAGCGATCAATGAGCAGTTCTTC
NA	NA	TRBV5-4	TRBJ2-3	CASSRLGKGTDTQYF	TGTGCCAGCAGCCGACTAGGCAAGGGCACAGATACGCAGTATTTT
TRBD2	NA	TRBV4-2	TRBJ2-3	CASSQGGGLAGGTDTQYF	TGTGCCAGCAGCCAAGGGGGAGGACTAGCGGGCGGCACAGATACGCAGTATTTT
NA	NA	TRBV19	TRBJ1-2	CASRPLSANYGYTF	TGTGCCAGCCGACCCCTCTCCGCTAACTATGGCTACACCTTC
TRBD2	NA	TRBV27	TRBJ2-7	CASKGLAPYEQYF	TGTGCCAGCAAGGGACTAGCCCCCTACGAGCAGTACTTC
NA	NA	TRBV4-2	TRBJ2-5	CASSMRQDHQETQYF	TGTGCCAGCAGCATGCGACAGGATCATCAAGAGACCCAGTACTTC
NA	NA	TRBV7-9	TRBJ2-2	CASSPGAGELFF	TGTGCCAGCAGCCCGGGGGCCGGGGAGCTGTTTTTT
TRBD1	NA	TRBV7-9	TRBJ2-2	CASSTDRGDHPTGELFF	TGTGCCAGCAGCACGGACAGGGGCGACCACCCCACCGGGGAGCTGTTTTTT
NA	NA	TRBV18	TRBJ1-1	CASSPKRVTEAFF	TGTGCCAGCTCACCGAAACGGGTCACTGAAGCTTTCTTT
TRBD1	NA	TRBV7-9	TRBJ1-2	CASSSYGQGAHDYGYTF	TGTGCCAGCAGCTCGTATGGACAGGGCGCGCACGACTATGGCTACACCTTC
NA	NA	TRBV9	TRBJ1-5	CASSVAGERDQPQHF	TGTGCCAGCAGCGTAGCTGGGGAAAGGGATCAGCCCCAGCATTTT
NA	NA	TRBV6-6	TRBJ1-4	CASNDGGATNEKLFF	TGTGCCAGCAACGACGGGGGTGCAACTAATGAAAAACTGTTTTTT
TRBD2	NA	TRBV28	TRBJ2-5	CASRTSGAQLQETQYF	TGTGCCTCTCGGACTAGCGGGGCCCAACTTCAAGAGACCCAGTACTTC
NA	NA	TRBV19	TRBJ1-5	CASSIFGQPQHF	TGTGCCAGTAGTATTTTTGGGCAGCCCCAGCATTTT
NA	NA	TRBV29-1	TRBJ2-5	CSVSEALGRETQYF	TGCAGCGTTTCCGAGGCCTTAGGGAGAGAGACCCAGTACTTC
NA	once	TRBV11-2	TRBJ2-1	CASSLDVGDTYNEQFF	TGTGCCAGCAGCTTAGATGTGGGAGACACCTACAATGAGCAGTTCTTC